This T cell receptor beta chain was retrieved from a study of OX40 agonist ivuxolimab in advanced cancers. Study-level information: Those treated in dose escalation had hepatocellular carcinoma, melanoma, renal cell cancer or head and neck cancer. Study conclusions and caveats: On average, a greater number of expanded clones characterised CD8+ T cells relative to CD4+. CD4+ and CD8+ blood T cells expanded clonally by week 6 at 0.1 to 3.0 mg/kg.

This table comes from immunoSEQ multiplex PCR, and its TCRdb copy is limited to in-frame clones, with some not included. In the table there are tens of thousands of clones, roughly 88% of which are singletons. For this clone: Its matching antigen is unknown.

The CDR3 loop spans 19 amino acids. The V segment lost 0 bases and the J segment 3 bases; nucleotides outside the gene matches: 14. In germline, CDR1 is SGHVS, CDR2 FQNEAQ. Patients were ineligible given autoimmune disease history or systemic immunosuppression. The clonotype originates from an adult with an advanced solid tumor such as melanoma, head and neck, liver or kidney cancer. The chain links TRBV7-8 to TRBJ2-7, with 10 positions matching TRBD2. This specimen was CD4+ or CD8+ T cells sorted from blood, taken in a trial of the OX40 agonist ivuxolimab. CDR3 sequence: CASSLAGPSGSTQGYEQYF. In nucleotides, the CDR3 is TGTGCCAGCAGCTTAGCGGGTCCTAGCGGGAGTACTCAGGGCTACGAGCAGTACTTC.